A single sample gave rise to the 21 T cell receptor beta chains below, sequenced in a study of T cells in Graves' hyperthyroidism and ophthalmopathy. The TCR beta CDR3 regions underwent amplification using RNA transcripts as the source. The TCR CDR3 first-round RT-PCR relied on the HTBI primer set. TCRdb processed the multiplex PCR reads anew with MiXCR; each CDR3 protein has one entry. Here the sample spans about 290,000 distinct CDR3 sequences, approximately 13% being singletons. The sequenced sample consisted of blood. These receptors all come from a woman aged 40 to 55 with Graves' hyperthyroidism.

This clonotype has at least ten counts. This sequence joins TRBV11-1 and TRBJ2-7; the match to TRBD2 covers 8 bases. V lost 3 bases, J lost 0 bases, and 7 bases stayed unmatched. Germline lookup yields CDR1 SGHAT and CDR2 FQDESV (reference sequence). The CDR3 consists of 16 residues. CDR3 DNA: TGTGCCAGCAGCTTCGCCACTAGCGGAGTCTCCTACGAGCAGTACTTC. Its protein is CASSFATSGVSYEQYF.

This clonotype was counted only a few times. The chain employs TRBV24-1 and TRBJ2-3, with 10 bases that match TRBD2. V was clipped by 3 bases and J by 5 bases; unmatched bases: 7. Germline CDR1 KGHDR, CDR2 SFDVKD. The CDR3 extends over 16 amino acids. The chain's CDR3 is CATSDPSGSGRDTQYF. Written as DNA, the CDR3 is TGTGCCACCAGTGATCCTAGCGGGAGTGGAAGAGATACGCAGTATTTT.

The rearrangement links TRBV13 to TRBJ2-6; no clear D. The germline V gene encodes CDR1 PRHDT and CDR2 FYEKMQ (reference sequence). This CDR3 is 14 amino acids long. V lost 5 bases and J 4 bases, leaving 9 bases between the germline ends. The CDR3 DNA sequence: TGTGCCAGCAGCCTGGTCGGAGGGGCCAACGTCCTGACTTTC. The encoded protein is CASSLVGGANVLTF.

This clonotype was picked up many times. The V gene is TRBV20-1, the J gene TRBJ2-3; 7 bases align to TRBD2. The CDR3 runs 17 residues. Per the germline V gene, CDR1 is DFQATT and CDR2 is SNEGSKA (reference sequence). V shed 0 bases, J shed 5 bases, and the junction held 14 bases outside the gene matches. CDR3 sequence: CSARDREASGSGDTQYF. In nucleotides, the CDR3 is TGCAGTGCTAGAGACCGGGAGGCTAGCGGCTCAGGAGATACGCAGTATTTT.

In its sample, this clonotype was seen a few times. The chain uses TRBV14 and TRBJ2-1; D is perhaps TRBD2 (6 bases). The CDR3 spans 17 residues. The V end was cut by 0 bases, the J end by 5 bases, with 17 bases between. Germline V gene data show CDR1 as SGHDN and CDR2 as FVKESK. The CDR3 DNA reads TGTGCCAGCAGCCAAGATAGTTGGGCTAGCGCAAACAATGAGCAGTTCTTC. It yields the protein CASSQDSWASANNEQFF.

Ten or more counts support this clonotype. The chain carries TRBV3-1 and TRBJ1-1, with D uncertain. Trimming stripped 2 bases from V and 4 bases from J, with 8 bases between. The CDR3 loop spans 13 amino acids. In germline, CDR1 is LGHDT, CDR2 YNNKEL (reference sequence). The chain's CDR3 is CASSQRPGTEAFF. The CDR3 DNA sequence: TGTGCCAGCAGCCAACGGCCGGGCACTGAAGCTTTCTTT. The full variable domain, rest sourced from reference TRBV3-1 and TRBJ1-1, is DTAVSQTPKYLVTQMGNDKSIKCEQNLGHDTMYWYKQDSKKFLKIMFSYNNKELIINETVPNRFSPKSPDKAHLNLHINSLELGDSAVYFCASSQRPGTEAFFGQGTRLTVV.

The chain couples TRBV15 to TRBJ2-1; TRBD2 matches at 8 bases. V shed 1 base and J 15 bases; nucleotides not matched to a gene: 8. CDR3 length equals 13 residues. In germline, CDR1 is LNHNV, CDR2 YYDKDF (reference sequence). The CDR3 protein is CATSRVGSREVFF. The CDR3 DNA is TGTGCCACCAGCAGAGTTGGTTCGCGGGAGGTGTTCTTC.

This clonotype was observed many times. This sequence joins TRBV28 and TRBJ2-5; 8 positions agree with TRBD2. Germline V gene lookup returns CDR1 MDHEN and CDR2 SYDVKM. V was pared by 3 bases and J by 4 bases, with 10 bases of the junction left unmatched. This CDR3 has 16 residues. Here the CDR3 DNA reads TGTGCCAGCAGTTTTGTCGGGCGGGAGGATCCAGAGACCCAGTACTTC. Translation: CASSFVGREDPETQYF. Complete variable domain (other parts from reference TRBV28 and TRBJ2-5): DVKVTQSSRYLVKRTGEKVFLECVQDMDHENMFWYRQDPGLGLRLIYFSYDVKMKEKGDIPEGYSVSREKKERFSLILESASTNQTSMYLCASSFVGREDPETQYFGPGTRLLVL.

This clonotype has ten or more counts. J is TRBJ1-2 and V is TRBV6-1, with D uncertain. The V gene's germline CDR1 is MNHNS and CDR2 SASEGT. The CDR3 length is 13 residues. The V end was cut by 6 bases, the J end by 4 bases, with 12 bases between. Written as DNA, the CDR3 is TGTGCCAGCAGGAAGGGTCGGACCTATGGCTACACCTTC. This translates into CASRKGRTYGYTF.

This clonotype was observed at least ten times. J is TRBJ1-5 and V is TRBV6-6; no clear D. The V gene lost 0 bases and the J gene lost 2 bases, with 8 bases spanning the gap. The CDR3 totals 15 residues. The germline V gene encodes CDR1 MNHNY and CDR2 SVGAGI (reference sequence). DNA of the CDR3: TGTGCCAGCAGTTACTCCGGGCTTGGCAATCAGCCCCAGCATTTT. Translation gives CASSYSGLGNQPQHF.

This clonotype was observed at least ten times. V usage is TRBV6-2 or TRBV6-3 and J usage is TRBJ2-1; weak D call: TRBD2 (5 bases). This CDR3 region has 13 residues. Looked up from germline, CDR1 is MNHEY and CDR2 is SVGEGT. The ends were cut back, 7 bases at V and 4 bases at J, with 11 bases in the middle. The CDR3 loop reads CASTGIEYNEQFF. Here the CDR3 DNA reads TGTGCCAGCACGGGAATCGAATACAATGAGCAGTTCTTC.

At least ten counts were recorded for this clonotype. This chain joins TRBV12-3 or TRBV12-4 and TRBJ1-5; no reliable D call. The CDR3 loop spans 16 amino acids. V lost 1 base and J lost 0, with 10 bases in between. The CDR3 nucleotides are TGTGCCAGCAGTTTAGGAGGGATGGGTAGCAATCAGCCCCAGCATTTT. As protein: CASSLGGMGSNQPQHF.

This chain uses TRBV4-2 with TRBJ2-1; TRBD2 might be the D (5 bases). Trimming cost V 1 base and J 7 bases, with 8 bases left between them. Per the germline V gene, CDR1 is LGHNA and CDR2 is YNFKEQ. The CDR3 is made up of 13 amino acids. DNA for the CDR3: TGTGCCAGCAGCCAAGGGACGGGGAATGAGCAGTTCTTC. This translates into CASSQGTGNEQFF.

The genes are TRBV13 and TRBJ1-1; D remains ambiguous. Germline loops: CDR1 PRHDT, CDR2 FYEKMQ (reference sequence). This CDR3 region has 12 residues. V shed 5 bases and J shed 1 base, with 5 bases lying between them. As DNA, the CDR3 is TGTGCCAGCAGCGAAGAGAACACTGAAGCTTTCTTT. It encodes CASSEENTEAFF.

The V call is TRBV10-3, the J call TRBJ2-1; 7 bases line up with TRBD2. The CDR3 sequence is 14 residues long. Trimming at V came to 5 bases and at J to 5 bases, leaving 6 bases not matched to a gene. Germline V CDR1 and CDR2: ENHRY, SYGVKD. CDR3 DNA sequence: TGTGCCATCAGTCTCGGACTAGGGAACAATGAGCAGTTCTTC. Amino acids: CAISLGLGNNEQFF.

The chain recombines TRBV19 with TRBJ2-7; the D gene is possibly TRBD1 (6 bases). V was trimmed by 4 bases and J by 2 bases, leaving 15 bases between them. Germline CDR1 reads LNHDA; CDR2 reads SQIVND (reference sequence). The CDR3 has 15 residues. CDR3 in amino acids: CASSTRGDSAYEQYF. Here the CDR3 DNA reads TGTGCCAGTAGTACCAGGGGCGATAGTGCCTACGAGCAGTACTTC.

This clonotype was detected many times. J is TRBJ1-5 and V is TRBV28; TRBD1 is a possible D gene (5 bases). V shed 6 bases and J shed 6 bases, with 12 bases lying between them. Germline CDR1 MDHEN, CDR2 SYDVKM. The CDR3 has 13 residues. The CDR3 coding sequence is TGTGCCAGCAGCCCAGGGTTGACTCAGCCCCAGCATTTT. This gives the protein CASSPGLTQPQHF.

V and J are TRBV10-1 and TRBJ2-1; no clear D. The CDR3 length is 12 residues. Deletions cut 1 base from V and 10 bases from J, with 8 bases between. Germline V gene sequence: CDR1 WNHNN, CDR2 SYGVQD (reference sequence). CDR3 coding DNA: TGCGCCAGCAGTGAGTGGGCCAGGGAGCAGTTCTTC. This encodes CASSEWAREQFF.

This clonotype appeared many times. The rearrangement links TRBV12-3 or TRBV12-4 to TRBJ2-1; 9 positions agree with TRBD1. J was trimmed by 5 bases and V by 6 bases; bases with no gene match: 5. The CDR3 is 14 amino acids. The DNA for the CDR3 is TGTGCCAGCAGACACCGGACAGGGGACAATGAGCAGTTCTTC. Translated, it gives CASRHRTGDNEQFF.

This clonotype was counted many times. The chain employs TRBV20-1 and TRBJ2-5; 12 bases align to TRBD2. Germline V gene data show CDR1 as DFQATT and CDR2 as SNEGSKA (reference sequence). The CDR3 contains 15 residues. V lost 5 bases, J lost 5 bases, and 9 bases stayed unmatched. Written as DNA, the CDR3 is TGCAGTGCTGGTCGGACTAGCGGGATCCGGGAGACCCAGTACTTC. Translation gives CSAGRTSGIRETQYF.

The table lists this clonotype with many counts. The chain links TRBV12-3 or TRBV12-4 to TRBJ1-3; maybe TRBD1 (6 bases). V was cut by 5 bases and J by 0 bases, with 11 bases left in between. The CDR3 is 15 amino acids. This CDR3 is CASSTGASSGNTIYF. The CDR3 region has the DNA TGTGCCAGCAGTACGGGGGCAAGCTCTGGAAACACCATATATTTT.